The clone carrying this T cell receptor (beta chain) turned up a few times. Its antigen is not identified. Time point reported: late sampling 161 to 241 days after vaccination in a few convalescent patients. Treatment reported: approximately 9-day PBMC culture with coronavirus spike peptide pools or control peptides (ViraFEST assay). Each well held under 2.5 million PBMCs in IL-2 (10 IU/ml) medium with around 10 ug/ml peptide pools. This entry comes from a study of vaccination and CD4 T cells after COVID-19. Whole-study context: Median time from COVID diagnosis to post-COVID sampling was about 100 days (35 to 161).

Cultured CD4+ T cell DNA was sequenced using the Oncomine TCR Beta short-read assay. In TCRdb, the PCR reads were re-called with MiXCR into one record per CDR3 protein. The data show 23,000 or so distinct CDR3 sequences, 43% seen once. The CDR3 extends over 12 amino acids. Germline-derived CDR1 and CDR2 are MDHEN and SYDVKM. The V end was cut by 8 bases, the J end by 6 bases, with 13 bases between. This chain connects TRBV28 to TRBJ1-2; D possibly corresponds to TRBD1 (6 bases). This clonotype was sampled from a human donor who had recovered from COVID-19. The sample consisted of CD4+ T cells from blood, cultured in vitro, taken about 7 months after SARS-CoV-2 vaccination. The CDR3 loop reads CASGGGRHGYTF. DNA of the CDR3: TGTGCCAGCGGCGGGGGGCGGCATGGCTACACCTTC.